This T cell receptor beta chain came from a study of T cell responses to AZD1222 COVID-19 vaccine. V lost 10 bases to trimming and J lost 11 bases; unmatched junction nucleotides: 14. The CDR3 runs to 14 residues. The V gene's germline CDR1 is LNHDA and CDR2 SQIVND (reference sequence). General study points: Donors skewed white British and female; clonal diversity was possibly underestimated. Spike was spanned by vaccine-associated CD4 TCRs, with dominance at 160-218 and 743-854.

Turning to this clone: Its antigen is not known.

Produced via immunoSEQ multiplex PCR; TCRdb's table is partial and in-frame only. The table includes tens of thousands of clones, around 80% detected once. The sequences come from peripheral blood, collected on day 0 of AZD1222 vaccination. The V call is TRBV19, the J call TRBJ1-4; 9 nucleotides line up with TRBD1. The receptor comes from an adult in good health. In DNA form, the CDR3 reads TGTGCCACCTCCCTCTCGCGACAGGGGGTCAAACTGTTTTTT. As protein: CATSLSRQGVKLFF.